This TCR beta chain is drawn from a study of shared clonotypes between healthy human individuals. Only in-frame clones appear in the TCRdb table, and some are missing; sequencing was by immunoSEQ multiplex PCR. The repertoire holds fewer than 2.5 million clones, with roughly 93% as singletons. The CDR3 length is 13 residues. Germline values: CDR1 SNHLY, CDR2 FYNNEI. The ends were cut back, 4 bases at V and 5 bases at J, with 11 bases in the middle. V gene TRBV2 combines with J gene TRBJ1-1; D remains ambiguous. Sequencing input: naive CD4+ T cells from PBMCs. Indicated subset: CD45RA+ positively selected. The TCR comes from a man aged 18 to 29 in good health. Some clones in this sample may be carry-over from other donors' samples. CDR3 nucleotide sequence: TGTGCCAGCAGTGGAGAGGGAGAGACTGAAGCTTTCTTT. Its protein product is CASSGEGETEAFF.